This T cell receptor (beta chain) was recorded in a study of T cell repertoires in cytomegalovirus infection. As for the study in general: Public TCR beta signatures marked donors with CMV infection and the matching HLA.

TCRdb recomputed calls from the reads with MiXCR, one row per CDR3 protein. The data show around 450,000 distinct CDR3 sequences, approximately 31% seen once. Study-level results: Frequencies of public TCR beta families were cumulated, and this identified carriers of CMV plus the relevant HLA. HLA-C-restricted CMV clonotypes gave the most frequent clonotype in two of eight donors.

The germline CDR1 and CDR2 sequences are MNHEY and SVGEGT. Losses at the gene ends were 5 bases for V and 3 bases for J; bases not matched to a gene: 4. CDR3 length: 14 residues. For this clonotype: Its specificity is unknown.

The genes are TRBV6-2 or TRBV6-3 and TRBJ2-5, with 9 bases identical to TRBD2. This receptor was identified in a human donor in good health (CMV status not recorded). Some clones in this sample may be carry-over from other donors' samples. What was sequenced was PBMCs. The CDR3 reads CASSHKRGEETQYF. CDR3 bases: TGTGCCAGCAGTCATAAGCGGGGGGAAGAGACCCAGTACTTC.